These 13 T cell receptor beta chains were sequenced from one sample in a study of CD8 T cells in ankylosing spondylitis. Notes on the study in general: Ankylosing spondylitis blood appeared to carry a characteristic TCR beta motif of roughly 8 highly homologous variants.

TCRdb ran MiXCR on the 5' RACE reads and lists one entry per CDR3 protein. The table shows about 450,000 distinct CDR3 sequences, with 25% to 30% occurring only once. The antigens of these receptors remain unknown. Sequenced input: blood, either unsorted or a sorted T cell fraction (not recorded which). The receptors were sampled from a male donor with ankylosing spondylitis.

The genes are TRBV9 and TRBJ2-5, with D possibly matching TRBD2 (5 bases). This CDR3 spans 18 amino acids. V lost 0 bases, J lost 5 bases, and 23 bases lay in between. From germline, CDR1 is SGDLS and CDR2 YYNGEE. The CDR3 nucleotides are TGTGCCAGCAGCGTAGCTACGGAGAGAGGGTATAATTTGGAGACCCAGTACTTC. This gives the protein CASSVATERGYNLETQYF.

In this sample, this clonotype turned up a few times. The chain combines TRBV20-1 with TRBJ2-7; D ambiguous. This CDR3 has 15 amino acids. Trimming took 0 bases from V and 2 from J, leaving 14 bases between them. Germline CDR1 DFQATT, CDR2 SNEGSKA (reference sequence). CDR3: CSARDLKRGTYEQYF. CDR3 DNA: TGCAGTGCTAGAGATCTTAAGCGCGGTACCTACGAGCAGTACTTC.

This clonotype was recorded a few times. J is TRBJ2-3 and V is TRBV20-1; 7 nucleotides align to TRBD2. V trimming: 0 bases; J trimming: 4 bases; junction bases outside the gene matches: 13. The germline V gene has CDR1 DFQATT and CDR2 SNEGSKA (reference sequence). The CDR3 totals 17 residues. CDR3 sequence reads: CSARDLRSSGRADTQYF. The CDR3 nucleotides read TGCAGTGCTAGAGATCTAAGGTCTAGCGGACGTGCAGATACGCAGTATTTT.

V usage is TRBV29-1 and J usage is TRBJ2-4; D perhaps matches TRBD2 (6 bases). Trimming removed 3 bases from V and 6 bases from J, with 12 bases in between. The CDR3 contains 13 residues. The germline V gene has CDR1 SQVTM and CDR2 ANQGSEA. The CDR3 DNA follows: TGCAGCGTTGAGGAGGGGCAGGCAAACATTCAGTACTTC. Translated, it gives CSVEEGQANIQYF.

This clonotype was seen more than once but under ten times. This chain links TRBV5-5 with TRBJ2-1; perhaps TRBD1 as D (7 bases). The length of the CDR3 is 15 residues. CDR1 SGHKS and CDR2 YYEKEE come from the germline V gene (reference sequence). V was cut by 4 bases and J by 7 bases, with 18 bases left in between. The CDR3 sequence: CASSLGGQQRNEQFF. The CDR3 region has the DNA TGTGCCAGCAGCCTGGGGGGACAGCAGCGGAATGAGCAGTTCTTC.

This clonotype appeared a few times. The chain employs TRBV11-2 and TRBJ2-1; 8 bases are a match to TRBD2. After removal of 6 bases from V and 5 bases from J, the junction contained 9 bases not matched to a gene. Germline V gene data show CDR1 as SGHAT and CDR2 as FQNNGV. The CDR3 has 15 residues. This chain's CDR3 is CASRDSGSVNNEQFF. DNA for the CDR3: TGTGCCAGCAGGGACAGCGGGAGCGTCAACAATGAGCAGTTCTTC.

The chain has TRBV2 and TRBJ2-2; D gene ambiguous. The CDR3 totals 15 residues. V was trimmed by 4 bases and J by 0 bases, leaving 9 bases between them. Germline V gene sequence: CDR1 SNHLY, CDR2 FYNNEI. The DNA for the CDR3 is TGTGCCAGCAGTGTAGACACTTCGAACACCGGGGAGCTGTTTTTT. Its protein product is CASSVDTSNTGELFF.

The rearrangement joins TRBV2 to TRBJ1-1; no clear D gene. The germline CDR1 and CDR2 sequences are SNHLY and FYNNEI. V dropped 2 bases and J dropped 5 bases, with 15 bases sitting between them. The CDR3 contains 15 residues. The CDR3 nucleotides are TGTGCCAGCAGTGAAACCATGGCCGTGGATACTGAAGCTTTCTTT. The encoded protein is CASSETMAVDTEAFF.

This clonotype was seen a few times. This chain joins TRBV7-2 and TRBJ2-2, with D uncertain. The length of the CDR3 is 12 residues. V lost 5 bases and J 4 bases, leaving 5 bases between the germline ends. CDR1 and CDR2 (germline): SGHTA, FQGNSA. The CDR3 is CASSHPTGELFF. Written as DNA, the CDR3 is TGTGCCAGCAGCCATCCCACCGGGGAGCTGTTTTTT.

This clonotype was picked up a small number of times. The CDR3 reads CASSPWEGFYNEQFF. The CDR3 bases are TGTGCCAGCTCACCGTGGGAGGGCTTCTACAATGAGCAGTTCTTC. The chain is built from TRBV18 and TRBJ2-1; 7 bases agree with TRBD2. Per the germline V gene, CDR1 is KGHSH and CDR2 is LQKENI. The CDR3 has 15 amino acids. Trimming cost V 3 bases and J 3 bases; bases outside gene matches: 5.

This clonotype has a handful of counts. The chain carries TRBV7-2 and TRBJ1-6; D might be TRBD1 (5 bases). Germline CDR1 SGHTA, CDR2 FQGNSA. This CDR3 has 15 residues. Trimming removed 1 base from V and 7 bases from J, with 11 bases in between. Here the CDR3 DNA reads TGTGCCAGCAGCTTAGAACGCAGGGACAATTCACCCCTCCACTTT. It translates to CASSLERRDNSPLHF.

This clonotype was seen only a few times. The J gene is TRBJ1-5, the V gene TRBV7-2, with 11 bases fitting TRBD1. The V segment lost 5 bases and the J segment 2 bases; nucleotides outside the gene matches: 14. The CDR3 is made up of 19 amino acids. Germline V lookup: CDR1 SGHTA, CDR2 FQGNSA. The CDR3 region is CASSRAGTGGKLGNQPQHF. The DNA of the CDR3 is TGTGCCAGCAGCCGAGCGGGGACAGGGGGGAAATTGGGCAATCAGCCCCAGCATTTT.

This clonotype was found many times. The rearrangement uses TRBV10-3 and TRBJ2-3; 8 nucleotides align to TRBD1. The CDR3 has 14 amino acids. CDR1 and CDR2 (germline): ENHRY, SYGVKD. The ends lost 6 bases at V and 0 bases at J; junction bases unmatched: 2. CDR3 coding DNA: TGTGCCATCAGGCAGGGGGCTAGCACAGATACGCAGTATTTT. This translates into CAIRQGASTDTQYF.